What follows is one T cell receptor (beta chain) and its context. What it recognizes is unknown. With a J-beta primer mix and a sample-barcoded 5' primer, a second PCR ran roughly 6 to 11 cycles. TCRdb fed the 5' RACE reads into MiXCR, producing one record per CDR3 protein. This table holds about 1.1 million distinct CDR3 sequences, approximately 38% found once. V was trimmed by 5 bases and J by 0 bases, leaving 16 bases between them. Germline V gene lookup returns CDR1 SQVTM and CDR2 ANQGSEA. The CDR3 runs to 15 residues. The record originates from a study of blood T cells in healthy people across ages. General study points: The unsorted PBMCs prevented any conclusive comparison of naive versus antigen-experienced cells. Per-million-T-cell TCR beta diversity fell roughly linearly with age.

The origin of this receptor is a man younger than 35 in good health. The chain uses TRBV29-1 and TRBJ1-1; maybe TRBD1 (6 bases). The sequencing input was blood. Written as DNA, the CDR3 is TGCAGCGTTACGTACCGGGGGCGCTTGAACACTGAAGCTTTCTTT. Residues: CSVTYRGRLNTEAFF.